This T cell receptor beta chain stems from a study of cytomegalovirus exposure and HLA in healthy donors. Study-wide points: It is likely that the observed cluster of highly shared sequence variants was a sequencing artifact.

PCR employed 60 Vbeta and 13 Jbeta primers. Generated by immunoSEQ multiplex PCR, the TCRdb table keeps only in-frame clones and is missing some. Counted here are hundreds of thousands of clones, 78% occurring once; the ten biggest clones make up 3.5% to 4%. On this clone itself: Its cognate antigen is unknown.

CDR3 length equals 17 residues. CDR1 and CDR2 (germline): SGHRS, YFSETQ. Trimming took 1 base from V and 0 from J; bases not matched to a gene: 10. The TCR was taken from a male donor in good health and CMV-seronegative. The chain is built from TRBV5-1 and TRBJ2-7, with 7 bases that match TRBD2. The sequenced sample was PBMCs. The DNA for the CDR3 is TGCGCCAGCAGCTTGATCGGGGGGAGGGGCAGCTCCTACGAGCAGTACTTC. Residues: CASSLIGGRGSSYEQYF.